This T cell receptor (beta chain) stems from a study of T cell changes during pregnancy in multiple sclerosis. Germline V lookup: CDR1 SQVTM, CDR2 ANQGSEA. This CDR3 contains 18 residues. V dropped 0 bases and J dropped 3; count of bases not matched to a gene: 9. Here immunoSEQ multiplex PCR was the method, and the copy in TCRdb shows in-frame clones only, minus some. The data hold around 65,000 clones, with approximately 85% observed a single time. This sequence joins TRBV29-1 and TRBJ2-3; 13 bases line up with TRBD2. This sample comprised peripheral blood, obtained in the first trimester of pregnancy. This receptor was obtained from a female donor with multiple sclerosis, enrolled in a pregnancy study. The CDR3 region is CSVEDLTSGRAGTDTQYF. CDR3 DNA sequence: TGCAGCGTTGAAGATCTTACTAGCGGGAGGGCCGGGACAGATACGCAGTATTTT.